This T cell receptor beta chain was retrieved from a study of cytomegalovirus exposure and HLA in healthy donors. About this clone itself: What it binds is unknown.

Overall study findings and caveats: Excluded were some V segments that proved indistinguishable, including TRBV6-2 and TRBV6-3. A later analysis found most CMV-associated TCR beta chains apparently HLA-restricted. The authors later linked a missense DCLRE1C variant to TCR beta V- and J-gene trimming.

Primers for the PCR totalled 60 Vbeta and 13 Jbeta. Here immunoSEQ multiplex PCR was the method, and the copy in TCRdb shows in-frame clones only, minus some. The listing contains roughly 50,000 clones. V was clipped by 1 base and J by 1 base; unmatched bases: 5. In germline, CDR1 is LGHNA, CDR2 YSLEER. The CDR3 extends over 16 amino acids. This chain joins TRBV4-3 and TRBJ2-7; 9 bases map to TRBD1. The sequence was obtained from a woman aged 55 to 70 in good health and CMV-seropositive. The sample comprised PBMCs. The CDR3 sequence is CASSQALGQGSYEQYF. CDR3 DNA sequence: TGCGCCAGCAGCCAAGCTCTAGGACAGGGGTCCTACGAGCAGTACTTC.